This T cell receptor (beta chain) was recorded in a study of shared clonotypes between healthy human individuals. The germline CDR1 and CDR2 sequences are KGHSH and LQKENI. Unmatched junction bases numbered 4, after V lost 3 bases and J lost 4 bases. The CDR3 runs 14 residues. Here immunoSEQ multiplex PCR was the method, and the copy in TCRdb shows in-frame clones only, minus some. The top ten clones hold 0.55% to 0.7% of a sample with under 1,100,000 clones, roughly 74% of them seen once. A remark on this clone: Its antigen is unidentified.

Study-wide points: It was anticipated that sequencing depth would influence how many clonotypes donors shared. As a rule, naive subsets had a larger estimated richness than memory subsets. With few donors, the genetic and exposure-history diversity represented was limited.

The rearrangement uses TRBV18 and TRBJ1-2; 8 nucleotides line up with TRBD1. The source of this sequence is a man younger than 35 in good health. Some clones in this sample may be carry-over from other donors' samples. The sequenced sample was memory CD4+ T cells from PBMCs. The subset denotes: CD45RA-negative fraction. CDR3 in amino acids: CASSPDGTGYGYTF. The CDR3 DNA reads TGTGCCAGCTCACCGGACGGGACAGGCTATGGCTACACCTTC.